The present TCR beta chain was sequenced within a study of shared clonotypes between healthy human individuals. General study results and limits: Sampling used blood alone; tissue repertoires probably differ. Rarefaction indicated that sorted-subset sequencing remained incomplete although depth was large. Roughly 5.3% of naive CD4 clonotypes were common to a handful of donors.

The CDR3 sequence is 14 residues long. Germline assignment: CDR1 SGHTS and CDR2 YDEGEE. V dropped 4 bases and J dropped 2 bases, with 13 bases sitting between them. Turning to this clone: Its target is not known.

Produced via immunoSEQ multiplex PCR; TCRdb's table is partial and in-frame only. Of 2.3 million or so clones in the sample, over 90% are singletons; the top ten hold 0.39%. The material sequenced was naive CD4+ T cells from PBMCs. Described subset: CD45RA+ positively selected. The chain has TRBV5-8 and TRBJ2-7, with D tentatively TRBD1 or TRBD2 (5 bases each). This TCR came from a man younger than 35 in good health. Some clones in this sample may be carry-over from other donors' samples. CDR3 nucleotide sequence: TGTGCCAGCAGCGAACCGGGACGGACCTACGAGCAGTACTTC. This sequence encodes CASSEPGRTYEQYF.